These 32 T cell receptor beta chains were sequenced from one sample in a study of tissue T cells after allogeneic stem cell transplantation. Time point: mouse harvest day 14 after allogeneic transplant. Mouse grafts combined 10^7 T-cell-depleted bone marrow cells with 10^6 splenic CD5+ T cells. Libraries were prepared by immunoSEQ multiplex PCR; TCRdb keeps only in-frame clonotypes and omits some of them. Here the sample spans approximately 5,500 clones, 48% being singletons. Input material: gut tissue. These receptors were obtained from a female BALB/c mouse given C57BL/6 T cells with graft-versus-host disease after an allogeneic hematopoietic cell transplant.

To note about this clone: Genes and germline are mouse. CDR3 DNA, as far as it was read: TGCACCTGCAGTGCACGGGACAGAAACTATGCTGAGCAGTTC. This sequence encodes CTCSARDRNYAEQF. The entire CDR3 reads CTCSARDRNYAEQFF. The chain is built from TRBV1 and TRBJ2-1; TRBD1 matches at 7 bases. The sequence runs out 1 residue before the end of the CDR3; the remainder is reconstructed from the germline J gene. V dropped 2 bases and J dropped 1; count of bases not matched to a gene: 2. The CDR3 has 15 amino acids. Germline lookup yields CDR1 NSQYPW and CDR2 LRSPGD (reference sequence). Full variable domain (missing parts from reference TRBV1 and TRBJ2-1): VTLLEQNPRWRLVPRGQAVNLRCILKNSQYPWMSWYQQDLQKQLQWLFTLRSPGDKEVKSLPGADYLATRVTDTELRLQVANMSQGRTLYCTCSARDRNYAEQFFGPGTRLTVL.

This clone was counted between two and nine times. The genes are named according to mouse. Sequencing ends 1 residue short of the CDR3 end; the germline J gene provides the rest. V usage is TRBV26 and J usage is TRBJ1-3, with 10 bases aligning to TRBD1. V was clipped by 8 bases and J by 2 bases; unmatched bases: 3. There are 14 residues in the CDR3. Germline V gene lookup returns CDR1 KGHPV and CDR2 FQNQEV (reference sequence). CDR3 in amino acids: CASRGQGTGNTLYF. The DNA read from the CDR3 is TGTGCCAGCCGGGGACAGGGGACTGGAAATACGCTCTAT.

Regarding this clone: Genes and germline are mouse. The CDR3 DNA, read in part, is TGTGCCAGCAGCCAAGACCCGACAGGGGCCTATGAACAGTAC. It translates to CASSQDPTGAYEQY. The whole CDR3 protein is CASSQDPTGAYEQYF. The V call is TRBV2, the J call TRBJ2-7; 8 nucleotides line up with TRBD1. The read falls 1 residue short of the CDR3 end, and the missing part is taken from the germline J gene. Germline values: CDR1 LGHNA, CDR2 YSYQKL. The CDR3 is made up of 15 amino acids. Trimming removed 0 bases from V and 2 bases from J; junction bases left unmatched: 3.

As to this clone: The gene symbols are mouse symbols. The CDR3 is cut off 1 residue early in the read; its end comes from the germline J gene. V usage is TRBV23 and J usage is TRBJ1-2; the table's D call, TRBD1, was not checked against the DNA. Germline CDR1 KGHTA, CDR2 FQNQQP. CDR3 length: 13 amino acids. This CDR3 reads CSSSPQGNSDYTF. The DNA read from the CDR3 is TGCTCCAGCAGTCCACAGGGGAACTCCGACTACACC.

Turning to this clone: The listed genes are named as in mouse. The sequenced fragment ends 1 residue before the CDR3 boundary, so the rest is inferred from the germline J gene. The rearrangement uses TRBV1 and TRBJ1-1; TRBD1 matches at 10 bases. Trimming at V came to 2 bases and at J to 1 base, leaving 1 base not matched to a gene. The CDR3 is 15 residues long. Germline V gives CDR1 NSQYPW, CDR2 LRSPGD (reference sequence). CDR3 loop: CTCSARDRGNTEVFF. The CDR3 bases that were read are TGCACCTGCAGTGCACGGGACAGGGGGAACACAGAAGTCTTC. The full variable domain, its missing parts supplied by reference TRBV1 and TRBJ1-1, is VTLLEQNPRWRLVPRGQAVNLRCILKNSQYPWMSWYQQDLQKQLQWLFTLRSPGDKEVKSLPGADYLATRVTDTELRLQVANMSQGRTLYCTCSARDRGNTEVFFGKGTRLTVV.

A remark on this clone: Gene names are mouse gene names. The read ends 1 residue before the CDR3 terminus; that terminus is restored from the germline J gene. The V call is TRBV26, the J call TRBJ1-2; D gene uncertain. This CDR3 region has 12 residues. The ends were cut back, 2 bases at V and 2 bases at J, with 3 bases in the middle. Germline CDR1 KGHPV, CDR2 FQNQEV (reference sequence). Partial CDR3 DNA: TGTGCCAGCAGTCTGAGGAACTCCGACTACACC. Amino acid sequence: CASSLRNSDYT. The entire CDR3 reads CASSLRNSDYTF.

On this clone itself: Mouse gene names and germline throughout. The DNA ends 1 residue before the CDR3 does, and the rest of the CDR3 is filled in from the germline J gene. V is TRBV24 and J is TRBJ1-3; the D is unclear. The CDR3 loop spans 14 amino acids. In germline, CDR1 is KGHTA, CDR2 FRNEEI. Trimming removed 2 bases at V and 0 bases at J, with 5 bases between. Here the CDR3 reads CASSLGNSGNTLYF. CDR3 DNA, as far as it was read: TGTGCCAGCAGTCTGGGCAATTCTGGAAATACGCTCTAT.

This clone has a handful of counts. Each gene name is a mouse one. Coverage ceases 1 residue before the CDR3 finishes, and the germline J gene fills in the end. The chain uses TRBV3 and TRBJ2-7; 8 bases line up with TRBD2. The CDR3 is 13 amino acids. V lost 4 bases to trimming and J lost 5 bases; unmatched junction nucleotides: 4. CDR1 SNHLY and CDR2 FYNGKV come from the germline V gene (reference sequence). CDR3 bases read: TGTGCCAGCAGCTCCTTGACTGGGGATGAACAGTAC. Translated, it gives CASSSLTGDEQY. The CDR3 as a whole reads CASSSLTGDEQYF.

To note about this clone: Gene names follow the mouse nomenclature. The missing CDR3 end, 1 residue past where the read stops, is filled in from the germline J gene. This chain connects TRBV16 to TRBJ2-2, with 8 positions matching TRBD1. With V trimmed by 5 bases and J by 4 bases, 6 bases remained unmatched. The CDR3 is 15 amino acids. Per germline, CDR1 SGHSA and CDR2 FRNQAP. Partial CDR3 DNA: TGTGCAAGCAGCCTCCCCGACAGGGGCACCGGGCAGCTCTAC. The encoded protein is CASSLPDRGTGQLY. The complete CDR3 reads CASSLPDRGTGQLYF.

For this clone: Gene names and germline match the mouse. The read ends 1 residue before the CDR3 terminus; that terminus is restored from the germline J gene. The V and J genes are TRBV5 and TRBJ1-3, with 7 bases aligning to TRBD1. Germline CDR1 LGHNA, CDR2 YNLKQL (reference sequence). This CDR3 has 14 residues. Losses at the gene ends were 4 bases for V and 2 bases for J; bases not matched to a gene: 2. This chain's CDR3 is CASSPGGAGNTLYF. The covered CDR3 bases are TGTGCCAGCAGCCCAGGGGGAGCTGGAAATACGCTCTAT.

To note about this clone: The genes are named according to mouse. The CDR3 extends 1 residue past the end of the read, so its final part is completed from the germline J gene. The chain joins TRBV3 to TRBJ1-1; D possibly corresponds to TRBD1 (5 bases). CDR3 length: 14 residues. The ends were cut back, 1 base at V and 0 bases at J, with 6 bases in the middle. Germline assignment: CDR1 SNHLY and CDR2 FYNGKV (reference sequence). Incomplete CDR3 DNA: TGTGCCAGCAGCTTAGGACAGTCAAACACAGAAGTCTTC. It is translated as CASSLGQSNTEVF. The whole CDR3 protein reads CASSLGQSNTEVFF.

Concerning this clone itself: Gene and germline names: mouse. Incomplete CDR3 DNA: TGTGCAAGCAGCTTTACTGGGGGGGCTAATGAACAGTAC. Its translation: CASSFTGGANEQY. The complete CDR3 sequence is CASSFTGGANEQYF. The genes are TRBV16 and TRBJ2-7, with 11 bases identical to TRBD2. The read is 1 residue too short to cover the CDR3 end, so that end is filled in from the germline J gene. V dropped 3 bases and J dropped 5; count of bases not matched to a gene: 3. This CDR3 has 14 residues. Germline V gives CDR1 SGHSA, CDR2 FRNQAP.

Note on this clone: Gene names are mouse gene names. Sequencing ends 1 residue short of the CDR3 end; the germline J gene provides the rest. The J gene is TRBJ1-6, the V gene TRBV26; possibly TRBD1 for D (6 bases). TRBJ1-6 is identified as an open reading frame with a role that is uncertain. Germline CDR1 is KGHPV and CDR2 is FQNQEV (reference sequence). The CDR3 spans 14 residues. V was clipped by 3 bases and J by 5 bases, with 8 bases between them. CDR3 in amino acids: CASSLRGDNSPLYF. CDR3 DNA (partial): TGTGCCAGCAGTCTAAGGGGGGATAATTCGCCCCTCTAC.

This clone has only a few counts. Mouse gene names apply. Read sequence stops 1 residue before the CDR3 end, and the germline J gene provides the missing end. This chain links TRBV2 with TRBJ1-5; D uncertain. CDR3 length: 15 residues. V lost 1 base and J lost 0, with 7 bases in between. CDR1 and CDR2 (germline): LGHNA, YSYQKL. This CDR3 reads CASSQAQSNNQAPLF. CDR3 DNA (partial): TGTGCCAGCAGCCAAGCCCAGAGTAACAACCAGGCTCCGCTT.

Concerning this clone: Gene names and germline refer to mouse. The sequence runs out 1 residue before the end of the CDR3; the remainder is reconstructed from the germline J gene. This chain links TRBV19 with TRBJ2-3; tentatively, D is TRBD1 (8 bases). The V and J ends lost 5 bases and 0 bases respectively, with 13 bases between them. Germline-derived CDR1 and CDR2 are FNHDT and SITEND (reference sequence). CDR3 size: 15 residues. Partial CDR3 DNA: TGTGCCAGCAGAACAGGGGGGGGGAGTGCAGAAACGCTGTAT. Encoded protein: CASRTGGGSAETLY. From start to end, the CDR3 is CASRTGGGSAETLYF. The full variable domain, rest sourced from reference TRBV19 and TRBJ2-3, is GGIITQTPKFLIGQEGQKLTLKCQQNFNHDTMYWYRQDSGKGLRLIYYSITENDLQKGDLSEGYDASREKKSSFSLTVTSAQKNEMAVFLCASRTGGGSAETLYFGSGTRLTVL.

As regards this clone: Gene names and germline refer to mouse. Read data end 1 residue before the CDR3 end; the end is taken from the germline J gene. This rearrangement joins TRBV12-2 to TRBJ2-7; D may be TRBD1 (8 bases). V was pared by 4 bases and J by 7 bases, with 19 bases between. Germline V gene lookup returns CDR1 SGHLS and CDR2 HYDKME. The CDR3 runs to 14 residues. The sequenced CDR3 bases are TGTGCCAGCTCCCACCTACAGGGGGGCTGGGAACAGTAC. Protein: CASSHLQGGWEQY. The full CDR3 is CASSHLQGGWEQYF.

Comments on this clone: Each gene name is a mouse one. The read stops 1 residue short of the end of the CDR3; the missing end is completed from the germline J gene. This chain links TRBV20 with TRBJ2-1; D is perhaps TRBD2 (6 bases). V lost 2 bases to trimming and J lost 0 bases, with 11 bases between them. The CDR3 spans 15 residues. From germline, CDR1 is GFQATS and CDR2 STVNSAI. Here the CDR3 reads CGARMAGDNYAEQFF. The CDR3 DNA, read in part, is TGTGGTGCTAGGATGGCTGGGGATAACTATGCTGAGCAGTTC.

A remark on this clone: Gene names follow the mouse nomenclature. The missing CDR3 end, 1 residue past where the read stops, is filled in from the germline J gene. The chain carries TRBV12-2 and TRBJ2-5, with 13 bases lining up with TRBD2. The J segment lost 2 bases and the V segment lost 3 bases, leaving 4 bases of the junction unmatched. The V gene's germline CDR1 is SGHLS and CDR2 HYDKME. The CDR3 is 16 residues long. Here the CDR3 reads CASSLRDWGGQDTQYF. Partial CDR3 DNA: TGTGCCAGCTCTTTGCGGGACTGGGGGGGCCAAGACACCCAGTAC.

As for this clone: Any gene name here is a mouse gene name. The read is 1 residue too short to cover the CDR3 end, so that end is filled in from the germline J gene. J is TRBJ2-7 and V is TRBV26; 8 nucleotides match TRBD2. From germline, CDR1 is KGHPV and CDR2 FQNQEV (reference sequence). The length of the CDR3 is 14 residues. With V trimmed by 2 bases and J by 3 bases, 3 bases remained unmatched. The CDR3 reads CASSLRTGYYEQYF. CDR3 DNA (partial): TGTGCCAGCAGTCTGAGGACTGGGTACTATGAACAGTAC.

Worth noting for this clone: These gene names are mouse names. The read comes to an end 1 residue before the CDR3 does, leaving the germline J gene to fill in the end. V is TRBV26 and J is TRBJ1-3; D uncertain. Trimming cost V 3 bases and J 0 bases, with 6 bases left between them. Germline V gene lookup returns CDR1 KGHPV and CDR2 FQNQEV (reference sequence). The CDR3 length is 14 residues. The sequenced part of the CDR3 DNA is TGTGCCAGCAGTCTCCGGGGTTCTGGAAATACGCTCTAT. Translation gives CASSLRGSGNTLY. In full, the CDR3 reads CASSLRGSGNTLYF.

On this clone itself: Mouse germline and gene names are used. Partial CDR3 DNA: TGTGCCAGCATTGGGGACTCCTATGAACAGTAC. This gives the protein CASIGDSYEQY. The entire CDR3 protein reads CASIGDSYEQYF. V and J are TRBV13-1 and TRBJ2-7, with a weak D call TRBD2 (5 bases). The read gets to within 1 residue of the CDR3 end, and the germline J gene fills in the rest. V was cut by 6 bases and J by 0 bases, with 7 bases left in between. This CDR3 region has 12 residues. Germline V lookup: CDR1 NSHNY, CDR2 SYGAGN.

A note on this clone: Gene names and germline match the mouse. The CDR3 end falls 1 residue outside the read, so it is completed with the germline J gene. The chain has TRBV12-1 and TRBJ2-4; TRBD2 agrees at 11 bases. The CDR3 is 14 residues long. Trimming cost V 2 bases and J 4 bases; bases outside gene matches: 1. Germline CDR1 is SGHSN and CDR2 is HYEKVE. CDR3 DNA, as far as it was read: TGTGCCAGCTCTCGGGACTGGGGGAAAAACACCTTGTAC. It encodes CASSRDWGKNTLY. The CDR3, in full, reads CASSRDWGKNTLYF. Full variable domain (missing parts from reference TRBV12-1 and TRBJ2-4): DSGVVQSPRHIIKEKGGRSVLTCIPISGHSNVVWYQQTLGKELKFLIQHYEKVERDKGFLPSRFSVQQFDDYHSEMNMSALELEDSAMYFCASSRDWGKNTLYFGAGTRLSVL.

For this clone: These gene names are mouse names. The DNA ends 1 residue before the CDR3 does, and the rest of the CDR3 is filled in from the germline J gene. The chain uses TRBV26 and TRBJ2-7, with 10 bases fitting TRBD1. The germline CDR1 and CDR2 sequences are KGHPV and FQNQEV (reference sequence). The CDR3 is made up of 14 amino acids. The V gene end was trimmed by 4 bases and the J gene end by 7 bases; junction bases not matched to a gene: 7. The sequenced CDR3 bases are TGTGCCAGCAGTCGGGGGGGACAGGGGCGGGAACAGTAC. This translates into CASSRGGQGREQY. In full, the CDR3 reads CASSRGGQGREQYF.

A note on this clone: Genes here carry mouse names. The DNA read from the CDR3 is TGTGCCAGCTCTCTCCGACAGCCTAAAAACACCTTGTAC. Amino acid sequence: CASSLRQPKNTLY. The full CDR3 protein reads CASSLRQPKNTLYF. The genes are TRBV12-2 and TRBJ2-4, with D perhaps matching TRBD1 (5 bases). The missing CDR3 end, 1 residue past where the read stops, is filled in from the germline J gene. Per germline, CDR1 SGHLS and CDR2 HYDKME. The CDR3 consists of 14 residues. The ends were cut back, 0 bases at V and 4 bases at J, with 10 bases in the middle.

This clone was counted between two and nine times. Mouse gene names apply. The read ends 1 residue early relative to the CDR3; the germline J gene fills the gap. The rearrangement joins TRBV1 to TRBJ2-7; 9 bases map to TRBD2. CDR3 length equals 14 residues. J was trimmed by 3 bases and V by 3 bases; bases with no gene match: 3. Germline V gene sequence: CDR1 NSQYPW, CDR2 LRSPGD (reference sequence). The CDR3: CTCSAGTGSYEQYF. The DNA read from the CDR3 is TGCACCTGCAGTGCGGGGACTGGGAGCTATGAACAGTAC.

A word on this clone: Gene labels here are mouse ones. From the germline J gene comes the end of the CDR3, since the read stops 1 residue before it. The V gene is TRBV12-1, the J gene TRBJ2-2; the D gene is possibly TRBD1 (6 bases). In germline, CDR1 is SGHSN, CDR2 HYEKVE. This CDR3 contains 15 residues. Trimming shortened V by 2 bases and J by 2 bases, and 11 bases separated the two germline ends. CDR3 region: CASSRGTTNTGQLYF. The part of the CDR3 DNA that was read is TGTGCCAGCTCTCGTGGGACAACCAACACCGGGCAGCTCTAC.

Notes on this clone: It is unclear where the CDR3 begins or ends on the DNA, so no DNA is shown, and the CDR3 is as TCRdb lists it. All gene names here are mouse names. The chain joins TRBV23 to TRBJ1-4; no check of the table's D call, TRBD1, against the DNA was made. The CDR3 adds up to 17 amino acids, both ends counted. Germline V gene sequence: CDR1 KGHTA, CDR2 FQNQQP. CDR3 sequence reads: CSSSQWGQGARGERLFF.

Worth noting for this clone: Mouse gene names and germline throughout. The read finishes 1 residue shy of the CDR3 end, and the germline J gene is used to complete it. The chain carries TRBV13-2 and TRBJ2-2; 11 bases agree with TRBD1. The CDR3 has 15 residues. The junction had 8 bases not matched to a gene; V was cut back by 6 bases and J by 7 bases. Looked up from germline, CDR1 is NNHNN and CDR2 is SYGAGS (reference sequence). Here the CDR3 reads CASALDRGRGGQLYF. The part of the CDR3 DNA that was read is TGTGCCAGCGCCCTGGACAGGGGGCGCGGCGGGCAGCTCTAC.

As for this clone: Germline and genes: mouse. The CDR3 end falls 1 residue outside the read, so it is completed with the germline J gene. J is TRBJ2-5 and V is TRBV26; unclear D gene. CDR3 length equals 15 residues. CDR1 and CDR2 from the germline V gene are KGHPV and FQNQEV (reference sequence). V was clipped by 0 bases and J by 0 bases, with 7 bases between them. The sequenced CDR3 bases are TGTGCCAGCAGTCTGTCGGGGAGGAACCAAGACACCCAGTAC. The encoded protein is CASSLSGRNQDTQY. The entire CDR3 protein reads CASSLSGRNQDTQYF.

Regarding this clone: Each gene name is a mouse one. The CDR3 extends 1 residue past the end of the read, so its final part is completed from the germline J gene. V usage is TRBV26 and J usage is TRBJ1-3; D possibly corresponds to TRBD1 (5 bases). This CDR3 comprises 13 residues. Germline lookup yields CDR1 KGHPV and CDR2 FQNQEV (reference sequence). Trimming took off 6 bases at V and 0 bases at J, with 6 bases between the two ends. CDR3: CASSRDSGNTLYF. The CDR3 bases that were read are TGTGCCAGCAGCAGGGATTCTGGAAATACGCTCTAT.

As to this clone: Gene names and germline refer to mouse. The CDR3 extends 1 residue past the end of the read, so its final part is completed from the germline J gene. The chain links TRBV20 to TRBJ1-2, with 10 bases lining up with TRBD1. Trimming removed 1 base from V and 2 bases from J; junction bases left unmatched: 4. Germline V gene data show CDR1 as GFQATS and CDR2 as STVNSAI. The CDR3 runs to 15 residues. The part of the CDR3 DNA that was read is TGTGGTGCTAGGGTCAGGACAGGGGGTAACTCCGACTACACC. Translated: CGARVRTGGNSDYT. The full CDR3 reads CGARVRTGGNSDYTF.

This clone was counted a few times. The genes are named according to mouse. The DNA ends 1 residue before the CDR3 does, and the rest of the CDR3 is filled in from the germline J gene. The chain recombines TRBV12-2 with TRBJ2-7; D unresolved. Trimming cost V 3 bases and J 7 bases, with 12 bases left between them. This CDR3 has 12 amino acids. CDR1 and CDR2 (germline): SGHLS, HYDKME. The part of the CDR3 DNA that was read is TGTGCCAGCTCTTTCCCCGGGCAGGAACAGTAC. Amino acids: CASSFPGQEQY. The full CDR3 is CASSFPGQEQYF.